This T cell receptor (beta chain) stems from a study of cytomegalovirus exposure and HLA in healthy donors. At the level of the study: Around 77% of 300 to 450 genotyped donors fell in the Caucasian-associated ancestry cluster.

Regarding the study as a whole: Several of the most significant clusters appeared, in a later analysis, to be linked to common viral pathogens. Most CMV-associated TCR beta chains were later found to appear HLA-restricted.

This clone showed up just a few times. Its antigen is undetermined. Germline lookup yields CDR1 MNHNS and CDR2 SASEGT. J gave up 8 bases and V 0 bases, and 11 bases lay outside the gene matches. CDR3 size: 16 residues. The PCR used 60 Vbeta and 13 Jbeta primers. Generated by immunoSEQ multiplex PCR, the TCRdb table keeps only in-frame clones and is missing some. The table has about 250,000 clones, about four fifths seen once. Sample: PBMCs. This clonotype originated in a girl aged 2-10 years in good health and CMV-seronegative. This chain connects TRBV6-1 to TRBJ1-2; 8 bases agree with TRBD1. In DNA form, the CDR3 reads TGTGCCAGCAGTGAAGCCCTCCTCCAGGGGGCCCGGGGCTACACCTTC. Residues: CASSEALLQGARGYTF.